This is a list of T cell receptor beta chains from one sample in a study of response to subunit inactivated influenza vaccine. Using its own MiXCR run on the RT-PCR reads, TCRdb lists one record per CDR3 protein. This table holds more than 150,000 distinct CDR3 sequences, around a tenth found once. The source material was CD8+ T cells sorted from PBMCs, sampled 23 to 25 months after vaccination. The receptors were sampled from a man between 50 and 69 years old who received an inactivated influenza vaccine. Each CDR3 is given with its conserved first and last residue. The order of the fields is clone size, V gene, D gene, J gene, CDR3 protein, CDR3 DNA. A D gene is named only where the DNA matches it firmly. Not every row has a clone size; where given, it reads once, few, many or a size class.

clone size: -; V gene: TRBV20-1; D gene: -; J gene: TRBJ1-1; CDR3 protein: CSARTGLNTEAFF; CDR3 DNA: TGCAGTGCTAGAACAGGGCTGAACACTGAAGCTTTCTTT
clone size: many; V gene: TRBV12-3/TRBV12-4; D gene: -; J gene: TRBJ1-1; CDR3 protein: CASSLARPEAFF; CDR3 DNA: TGTGCCAGCAGTTTAGCCAGACCTGAAGCTTTCTTT
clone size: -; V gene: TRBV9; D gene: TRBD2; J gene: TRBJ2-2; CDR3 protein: CASRNGTSGTGELFF; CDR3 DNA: TGTGCCAGCAGAAACGGGACTAGCGGAACCGGGGAGCTGTTTTTT
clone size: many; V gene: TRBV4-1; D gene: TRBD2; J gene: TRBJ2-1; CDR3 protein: CASSQVPAGGNEQFF; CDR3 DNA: TGCGCCAGCAGCCAAGTGCCAGCGGGGGGCAATGAGCAGTTCTTC
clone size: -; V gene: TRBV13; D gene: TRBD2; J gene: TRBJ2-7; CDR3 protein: CASSLASGGLIYEQYF; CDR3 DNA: TGTGCCAGCAGCTTAGCTAGCGGGGGGTTAATATACGAGCAGTACTTC
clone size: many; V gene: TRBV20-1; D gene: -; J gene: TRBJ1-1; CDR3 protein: CSARDADTEAFF; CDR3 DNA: TGCAGTGCTAGAGATGCAGACACTGAAGCTTTCTTT
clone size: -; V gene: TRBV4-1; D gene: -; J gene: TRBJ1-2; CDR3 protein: CASSQGKSNYGYTF; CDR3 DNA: TGCGCCAGCAGCCAAGGGAAGTCTAACTATGGCTACACCTTC
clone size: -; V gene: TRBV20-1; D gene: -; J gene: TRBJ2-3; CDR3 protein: CSPDGDTYTDTQYF; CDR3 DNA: TGCAGTCCGGACGGTGACACATACACAGATACGCAGTATTTT
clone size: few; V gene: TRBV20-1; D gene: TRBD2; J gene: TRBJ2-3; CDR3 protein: CSASTLWIAGGADTQYF; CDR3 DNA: TGCAGTGCTAGTACTCTATGGATAGCGGGAGGTGCAGATACGCAGTATTTT
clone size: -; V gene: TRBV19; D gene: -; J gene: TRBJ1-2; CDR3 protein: CASGPNYGYIF; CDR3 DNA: TGTGCCTCGGGCCCTAACTATGGCTACATCTTC
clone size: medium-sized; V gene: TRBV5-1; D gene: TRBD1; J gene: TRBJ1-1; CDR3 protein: CASSLTGTGDNTEAFF; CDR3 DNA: TGCGCCAGCAGCTTGACCGGGACAGGGGATAACACTGAAGCTTTCTTT
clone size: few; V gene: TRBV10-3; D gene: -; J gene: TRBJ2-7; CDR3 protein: CAISDQGSYEQYF; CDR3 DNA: TGTGCCATCAGTGACCAGGGCTCCTACGAGCAGTACTTC
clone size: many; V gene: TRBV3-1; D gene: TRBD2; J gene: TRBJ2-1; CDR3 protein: CASSQDQREGNEQFF; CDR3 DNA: TGTGCCAGCAGCCAAGACCAGCGGGAGGGAAATGAGCAGTTCTTC
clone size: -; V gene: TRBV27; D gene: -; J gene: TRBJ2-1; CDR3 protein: CASSLGSGLSSYNEQFF; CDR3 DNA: TGTGCCAGCAGTTTAGGGTCAGGGCTGAGCTCCTACAATGAGCAGTTCTTC
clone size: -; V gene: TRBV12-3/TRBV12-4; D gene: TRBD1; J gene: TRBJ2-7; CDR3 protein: CASSPRDRLLYEQYF; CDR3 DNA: TGTGCCAGCAGTCCCCGGGACAGATTATTATACGAGCAGTACTTC
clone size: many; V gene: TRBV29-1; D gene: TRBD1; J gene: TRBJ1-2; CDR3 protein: CSVATGGFYGYTF; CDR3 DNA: TGCAGCGTCGCGACAGGGGGCTTCTATGGCTACACCTTC
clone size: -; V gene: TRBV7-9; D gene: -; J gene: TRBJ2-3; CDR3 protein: CASSFLGHSGTDTQYF; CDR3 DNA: TGTGCCAGCAGCTTTCTTGGCCATAGCGGCACAGATACGCAGTATTTT
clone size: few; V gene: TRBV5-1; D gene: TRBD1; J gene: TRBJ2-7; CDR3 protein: CASSWGQHYEQYF; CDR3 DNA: TGCGCCAGCAGCTGGGGACAGCACTACGAGCAGTACTTC
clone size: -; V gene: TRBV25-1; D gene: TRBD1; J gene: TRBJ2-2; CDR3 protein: CASRPRTGPTGELFF; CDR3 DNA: TGTGCCAGCAGGCCGCGGACAGGGCCCACCGGGGAGCTGTTTTTT
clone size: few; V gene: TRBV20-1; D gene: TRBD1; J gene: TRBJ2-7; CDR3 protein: CSSSPTGTGPYEQYF; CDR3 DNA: TGCAGTTCCAGCCCCACCGGGACAGGCCCCTACGAGCAGTACTTC
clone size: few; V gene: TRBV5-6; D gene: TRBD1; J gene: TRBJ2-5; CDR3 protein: CASSAGTGILKTQYF; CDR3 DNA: TGTGCCAGCAGCGCCGGGACAGGGATTTTAAAGACCCAGTACTTC
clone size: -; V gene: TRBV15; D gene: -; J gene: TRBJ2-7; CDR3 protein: CATSRVSTYEQYF; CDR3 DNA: TGTGCCACCAGCAGAGTATCAACCTACGAGCAGTACTTC
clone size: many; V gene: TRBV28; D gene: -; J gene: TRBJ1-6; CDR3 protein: CASSLWDTRGPAPLHF; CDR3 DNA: TGTGCCAGCAGTTTATGGGACACAAGGGGCCCGGCACCCCTCCACTTT
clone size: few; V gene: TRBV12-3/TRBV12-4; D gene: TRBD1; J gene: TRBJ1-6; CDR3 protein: CASRQGSGPLHF; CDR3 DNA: TGTGCCAGCAGACAGGGGTCGGGACCCCTCCACTTT